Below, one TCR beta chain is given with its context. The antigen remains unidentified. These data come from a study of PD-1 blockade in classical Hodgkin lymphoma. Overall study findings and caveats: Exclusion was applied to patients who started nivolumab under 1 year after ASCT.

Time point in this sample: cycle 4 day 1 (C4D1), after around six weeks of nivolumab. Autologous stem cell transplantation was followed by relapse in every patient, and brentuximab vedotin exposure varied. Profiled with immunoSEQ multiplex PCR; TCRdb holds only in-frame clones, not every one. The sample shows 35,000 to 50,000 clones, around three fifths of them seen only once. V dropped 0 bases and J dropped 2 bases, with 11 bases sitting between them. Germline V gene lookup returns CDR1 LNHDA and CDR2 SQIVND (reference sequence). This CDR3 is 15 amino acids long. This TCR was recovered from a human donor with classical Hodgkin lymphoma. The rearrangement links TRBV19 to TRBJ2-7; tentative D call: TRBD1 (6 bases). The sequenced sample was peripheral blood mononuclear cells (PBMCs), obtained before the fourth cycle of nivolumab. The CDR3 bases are TGTGCCAGTAGTATAGACGGACAGCCCACCTACGAGCAGTACTTC. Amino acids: CASSIDGQPTYEQYF.